A selection of T cell receptor beta chains follows, all from one sample in a study of CD8 T cells in Susac syndrome. Each CDR3 protein gets one entry after TCRdb re-called the immunoSEQ multiplex PCR reads with MiXCR. The table has about 50,000 distinct CDR3 sequences, 93% seen once. Sequences were obtained from CD8+ T cells from PBMCs. These receptors originate from a human donor with multiple sclerosis. Both conserved end residues are part of each CDR3. A D gene is named only where the DNA matches it firmly. A clone size is listed for some rows: how often the clone was seen (once, few, many), or a class if it is expanded.

>NA|TRBJ1-1|TRBD1|TRBV20-1
TGCAGTGCCGGGACAGTCACTGAAGCTTTCTTT
CSAGTVTEAFF
>once|TRBJ1-2|TRBD1|TRBV2
TGTGCCAGCAGCCTCCTGGACAGGGGGCCTTATGGCTACACCTTC
CASSLLDRGPYGYTF
>NA|TRBJ1-1|NA|TRBV23-1
TGCGCCATTCCGGGACAACTAATGAACACTGAAGCTTTCTTT
CAIPGQLMNTEAFF
>once|TRBJ2-5|NA|TRBV9
TGTGCCAGCAGCTCCGACGGTGACTACTTCCAAGAGACCCAGTACTTC
CASSSDGDYFQETQYF
>NA|TRBJ1-6|NA|TRBV10-3
TGTGCCATCAAAGAGGGCTTCTCCTATAATTCACCCCTCCACTTT
CAIKEGFSYNSPLHF
>NA|TRBJ1-2|NA|TRBV30
TGTGCCTGGAGTAGGGGGGACAAACGCTACACCTTC
CAWSRGDKRYTF
>NA|TRBJ1-1|TRBD1|TRBV4-1
TGCGCCAGCAGCATGGGACAGGGGACCACTGAAGCTTTCTTT
CASSMGQGTTEAFF
>once|TRBJ1-5|NA|TRBV23-1
TGCGCCAGCAGTCAATCGGGGCAGGGTGGTCAGCCCCAGCATTTT
CASSQSGQGGQPQHF
>NA|TRBJ2-7|TRBD1|TRBV28
TGTGCCAGCACCCGATGGACAGGGGACTACGAGCAGTACTTC
CASTRWTGDYEQYF
>once|TRBJ2-3|TRBD1|TRBV24-1
TGTGCCACCAGTGAGACGGGGACAGCCTCTAACACAGATACGCAGTATTTT
CATSETGTASNTDTQYF
>NA|TRBJ1-6|NA|TRBV19
TGTGCCAGTAGAGGACAGCGTTATAATTCACCCCTCCACTTT
CASRGQRYNSPLHF
>NA|TRBJ2-7|NA|TRBV6-5
TGTGCCAGCAGCTTAGGGGGGTTCGGGGAGCAGTACTTC
CASSLGGFGEQYF
>NA|TRBJ2-3|TRBD2|TRBV10-1
TGCGCCAGCAGTTCCTCGGGGGGGGAGGATACGCAGTATTTT
CASSSSGGEDTQYF
>NA|TRBJ2-5|NA|TRBV12-3/TRBV12-4
TGTGCCAGCAGTACATCTTCGCCGTTCGAAGAGACCCAGTACTTC
CASSTSSPFEETQYF
>NA|TRBJ1-6|NA|TRBV27
TGTGCCAGCAGTTTATCTCGTCCGGCGGGAATGTCACCCCTCCACTTT
CASSLSRPAGMSPLHF
>NA|TRBJ2-5|NA|TRBV25-1
TGTGCCAGCAGTGAACGGGGCGCCTTCGAGACCCAGTACTTC
CASSERGAFETQYF
>NA|TRBJ1-2|NA|TRBV7-9
TGTGCCAGCAGCTTAGCCCCATTATATGACTATGGCTACACCTTC
CASSLAPLYDYGYTF
>NA|TRBJ1-1|NA|TRBV9
TGTGCCAGCAGCGCACCGGGGGGACACACTGAAGCTTTCTTT
CASSAPGGHTEAFF
>few|TRBJ2-7|TRBD1|TRBV5-1
TGCGCCAGCAGCACCGGACAGGGCCCCTACGAGCAGTACTTC
CASSTGQGPYEQYF
>NA|TRBJ2-4|NA|TRBV7-9
TGTGCCAGCAGCTTAACTTCTGGGGTAGCCAAAAACATTCAGTACTTC
CASSLTSGVAKNIQYF
>NA|TRBJ2-5|TRBD2|TRBV29-1
TGCAGCGTTGTGACTAGCGGGGGGGTACAAGAGACCCAGTACTTC
CSVVTSGGVQETQYF
>NA|TRBJ1-6|TRBD1|TRBV27
TGTGCCAGCAGTTTGACAGGGTCCTCACCCCTCCACTTT
CASSLTGSSPLHF
>NA|TRBJ1-2|TRBD1|TRBV2
TGTGCCAGCAGAGGGAGGGGACAGGGGGGAGTTGGCTACACCTTC
CASRGRGQGGVGYTF
>NA|TRBJ2-5|TRBD1|TRBV4-1
TGCGCCAGCAGCCATCCCGCGGGACAGGGAGTCCGAATCCCTCAAGAGACCCAGTACTTC
CASSHPAGQGVRIPQETQYF
>NA|TRBJ2-5|TRBD1|TRBV4-1
TGCGCCAGCAGCCCCGGGACAGCGGAAGAGACCCAGTACTTC
CASSPGTAEETQYF
>NA|TRBJ2-2|TRBD2|TRBV20-1
TGCAGTGCTAGAGATCTGGAGCGGGGGGGCGAAGCCGGGGAGCTGTTTTTT
CSARDLERGGEAGELFF
>NA|TRBJ1-4|NA|TRBV28
TGTGCCAGCAACCCGGACGACACAACTAATGAAAAACTGTTTTTT
CASNPDDTTNEKLFF
>NA|TRBJ2-3|NA|TRBV29-1
TGCAGCGTTGAAGACGCAGGGGAGGTCGATACGCAGTATTTT
CSVEDAGEVDTQYF
>NA|TRBJ2-7|NA|TRBV5-6
TGTGCCAGCAGCCCCGGGATTATAAACTACGAGCAGTACTTC
CASSPGIINYEQYF
>NA|TRBJ2-5|TRBD2|TRBV12-3/TRBV12-4
TGTGCCAGCAGTCTGACTAGCGGGGGGGCCTTCCAGACCCAGTACTTC
CASSLTSGGAFQTQYF
>NA|TRBJ1-1|NA|TRBV28
TGTGCCACCCAGAGACAGACTGAAGCTTTCTTT
CATQRQTEAFF
>NA|TRBJ1-5|NA|TRBV29-1
TGCAGCGTACGGTCTAGGGGTCAGCCCCAGCATTTT
CSVRSRGQPQHF
>NA|TRBJ2-7|NA|TRBV15
TGTGCCACCAGCGCAGGTTTAGGGAGCTACGAGCAGTACTTC
CATSAGLGSYEQYF
>NA|TRBJ2-7|NA|TRBV27
TGTGCCAGCAGTCTACAAGGGGTTGGCGAGCAGTACTTC
CASSLQGVGEQYF
>NA|TRBJ1-5|NA|TRBV2
TGTGCCAGCCGTGGGAGGGGTGGTGGTCAGCCCCAGCATTTT
CASRGRGGGQPQHF
>NA|TRBJ2-7|NA|TRBV25-1
TGTGCCAGCAGTGGAGGGGCAAGGTACGAGCAGTACTTC
CASSGGARYEQYF
>NA|TRBJ2-7|NA|TRBV9
TGTGCCAGCAGCGTAGGAGGGGGGGGATACTCCTACGAGCAGTACTTC
CASSVGGGGYSYEQYF